The clone carrying this T cell receptor (beta chain) has more than one count but fewer than ten. Its target is not known. This specimen belongs to a study of T cells after yellow fever vaccination. Points from the study as a whole: A secondary response was less intense yet reached its peak sooner, at day 5 versus 15. Most primary-vaccination clones reappeared after the booster (approximately 96% CD4, approximately 88% CD8).

Template switching with 5'RACE generated the TCR cDNA and added a universal primer site and UMIs. In TCRdb, the 5' RACE reads were re-called with MiXCR into one record per CDR3 protein. The sample holds some 320,000 distinct CDR3 sequences, around 4.5% seen once. This clonotype was obtained from a man younger than 30 who received the YFV17D yellow fever vaccine. Sequencing was performed on PBMCs, taken 15 days after the yellow fever booster vaccination.

This CDR3 is CASSRDSSGGHDSYEQYF. The CDR3 nucleotides read TGTGCCAGCAGTCGGGACAGTAGCGGGGGCCATGACTCCTACGAGCAGTACTTC. V is TRBV6-5 and J is TRBJ2-7; TRBD2 aligns across 9 bases. V dropped 5 bases and J dropped 0; count of bases not matched to a gene: 14. CDR3 size: 18 residues. The germline gives CDR1 MNHEY, CDR2 SVGAGI.